This T cell receptor (beta chain) was found in a study of shared clonotypes between healthy human individuals. Study outcomes and limitations: Among the subsets, naive ones generally showed larger estimated richness than memory ones. It was observed that roughly 4.8% of naive CD4 clonotypes were shared across several donors.

This CDR3 is built from 14 residues. The V and J ends lost 6 bases and 2 bases respectively, with 14 bases between them. Per germline, CDR1 SGHDT and CDR2 YYEEEE. As regards this clone: Its antigen is still unknown.

At a deep level, the assay was run. The data were produced by immunoSEQ multiplex PCR, yet TCRdb's version contains in-frame clones alone and is incomplete. The table records about 990,000 clones, roughly 74% of them present only once. This rearrangement joins TRBV5-6 to TRBJ1-1; D possibly corresponds to TRBD1 (5 bases). Sequenced: memory CD4+ T cells from PBMCs. The subset denotes: CD45RA-negative fraction. This TCR was recovered from a man younger than 30 in good health. Some clones in this sample may be carry-over from other donors' samples. For the CDR3, the DNA is TGTGCCAGCATGGGAGGGGCGGGCAACACTGAAGCTTTCTTT. It specifies CASMGGAGNTEAFF.